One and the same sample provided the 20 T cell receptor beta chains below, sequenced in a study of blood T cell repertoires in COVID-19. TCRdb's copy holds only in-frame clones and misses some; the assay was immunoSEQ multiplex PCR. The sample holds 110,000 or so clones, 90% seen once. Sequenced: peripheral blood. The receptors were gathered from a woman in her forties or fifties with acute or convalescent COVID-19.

CDR3 nucleotides: TGTGCCAGCAGGGGGGTGAGGACAGGGATTTATGAGCAGTTCTTC. Translating gives CASRGVRTGIYEQFF. This chain joins TRBV27 and TRBJ2-1; TRBD1 matches at 8 bases. The CDR3 covers 15 residues. The germline V gene encodes CDR1 MNHEY and CDR2 SMNVEV (reference sequence). V gave up 6 bases and J gave up 8 bases; unmatched junction bases: 12.

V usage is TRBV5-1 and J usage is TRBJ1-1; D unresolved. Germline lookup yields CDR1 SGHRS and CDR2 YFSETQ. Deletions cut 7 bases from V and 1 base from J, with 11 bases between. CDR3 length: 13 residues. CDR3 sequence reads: CASSLPGNTEAFF. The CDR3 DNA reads TGCGCCAGCTCGCTACCGGGGAACACTGAAGCTTTCTTT.

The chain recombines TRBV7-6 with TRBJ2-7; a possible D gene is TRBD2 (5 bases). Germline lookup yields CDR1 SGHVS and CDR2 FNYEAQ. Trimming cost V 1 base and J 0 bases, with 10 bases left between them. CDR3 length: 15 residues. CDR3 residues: CASSLGYGSSYEQYF. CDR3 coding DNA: TGTGCCAGCAGCTTAGGTTATGGGAGCTCCTACGAGCAGTACTTC.

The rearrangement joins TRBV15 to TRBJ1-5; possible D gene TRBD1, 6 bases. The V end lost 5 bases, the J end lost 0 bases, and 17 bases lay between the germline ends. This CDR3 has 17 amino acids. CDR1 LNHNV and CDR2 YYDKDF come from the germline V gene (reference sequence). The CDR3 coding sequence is TGTGCCACCAGCCTCAGGCCAGGGGTAGGTAGCAATCAGCCCCAGCATTTT. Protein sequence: CATSLRPGVGSNQPQHF.

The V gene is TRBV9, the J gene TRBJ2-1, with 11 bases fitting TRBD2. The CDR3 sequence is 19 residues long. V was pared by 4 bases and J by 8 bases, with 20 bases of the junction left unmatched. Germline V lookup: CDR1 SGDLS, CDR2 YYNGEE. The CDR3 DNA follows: TGTGCCAGCAGCCCCCGGAGTGGTAGCGGGGGGGCCTTGTCGCATGAGCAGTTCTTC. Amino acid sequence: CASSPRSGSGGALSHEQFF.

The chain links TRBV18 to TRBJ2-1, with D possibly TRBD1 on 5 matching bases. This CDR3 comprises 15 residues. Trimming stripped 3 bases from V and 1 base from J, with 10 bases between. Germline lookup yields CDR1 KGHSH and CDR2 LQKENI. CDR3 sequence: CASSPNQGSYNEQFF. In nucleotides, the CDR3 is TGTGCCAGCTCACCGAATCAGGGATCCTACAATGAGCAGTTCTTC. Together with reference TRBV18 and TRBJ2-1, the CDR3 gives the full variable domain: NAGVMQNPRHLVRRRGQEARLRCSPMKGHSHVYWYRQLPEEGLKFMVYLQKENIIDESGMPKERFSAEFPKEGPSILRIQQVVRGDSAAYFCASSPNQGSYNEQFFGPGTRLTVL.

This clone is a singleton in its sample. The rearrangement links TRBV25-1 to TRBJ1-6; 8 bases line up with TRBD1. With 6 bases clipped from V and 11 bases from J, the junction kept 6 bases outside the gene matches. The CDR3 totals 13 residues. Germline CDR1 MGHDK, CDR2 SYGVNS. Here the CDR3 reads CASRLTGEAPLHF. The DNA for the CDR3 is TGTGCCAGCAGATTGACAGGGGAGGCACCCCTCCACTTT.

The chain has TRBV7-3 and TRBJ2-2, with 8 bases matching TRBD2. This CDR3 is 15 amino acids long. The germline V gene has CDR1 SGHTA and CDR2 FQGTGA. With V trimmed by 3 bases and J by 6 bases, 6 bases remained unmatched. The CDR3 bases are TGTGCCAGCAGCTTGGCGGGAGGTTGGTCCGGGGAGCTGTTTTTT. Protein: CASSLAGGWSGELFF.

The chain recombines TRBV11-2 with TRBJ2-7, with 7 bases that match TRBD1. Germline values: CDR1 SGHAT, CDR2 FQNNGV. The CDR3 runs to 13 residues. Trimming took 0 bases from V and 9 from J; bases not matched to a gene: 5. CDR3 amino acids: CASSLDPAGGQYF. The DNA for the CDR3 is TGTGCCAGCAGCTTAGACCCGGCAGGGGGGCAGTACTTC. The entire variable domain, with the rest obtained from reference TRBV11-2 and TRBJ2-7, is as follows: EAGVAQSPRYKIIEKRQSVAFWCNPISGHATLYWYQQILGQGPKLLIQFQNNGVVDDSQLPKDRFSAERLKGVDSTLKIQPAKLEDSAVYLCASSLDPAGGQYFGPGTRLTVT.

The CDR3 DNA is TGTGCCAGCAGCGATCGACAGGGGGCTCTCGGCTATGGCTACACCTTC. Its protein product is CASSDRQGALGYGYTF. The chain has TRBV7-8 and TRBJ1-2; 10 bases line up with TRBD1. There are 16 residues in the CDR3. V lost 5 bases and J lost 4; bases outside the gene matches: 10. From germline, CDR1 is SGHVS and CDR2 FQNEAQ.

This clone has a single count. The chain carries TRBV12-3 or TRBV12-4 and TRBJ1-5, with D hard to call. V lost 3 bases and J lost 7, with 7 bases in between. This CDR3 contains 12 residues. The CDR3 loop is CASSLRAQPQHF. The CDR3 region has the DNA TGTGCCAGCAGTTTGAGGGCCCAGCCCCAGCATTTT.

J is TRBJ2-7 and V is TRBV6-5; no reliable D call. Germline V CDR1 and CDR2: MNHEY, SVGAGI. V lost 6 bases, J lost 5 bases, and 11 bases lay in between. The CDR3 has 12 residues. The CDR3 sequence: CASSQGRHEQYF. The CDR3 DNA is TGTGCCAGCAGCCAAGGCAGGCACGAGCAGTACTTC.

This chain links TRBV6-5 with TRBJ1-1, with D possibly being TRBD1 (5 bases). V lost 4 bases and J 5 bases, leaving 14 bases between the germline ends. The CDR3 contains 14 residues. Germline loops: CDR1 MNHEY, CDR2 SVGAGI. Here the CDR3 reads CASSSQGLGTEAFF. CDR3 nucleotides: TGTGCCAGCAGTTCCCAGGGTTTGGGGACTGAAGCTTTCTTT.

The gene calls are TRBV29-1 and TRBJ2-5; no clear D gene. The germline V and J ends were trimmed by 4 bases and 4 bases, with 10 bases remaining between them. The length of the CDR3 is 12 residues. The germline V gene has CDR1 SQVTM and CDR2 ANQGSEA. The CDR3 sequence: CSVVESGETQYF. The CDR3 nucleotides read TGCAGCGTTGTCGAGTCCGGAGAGACCCAGTACTTC.

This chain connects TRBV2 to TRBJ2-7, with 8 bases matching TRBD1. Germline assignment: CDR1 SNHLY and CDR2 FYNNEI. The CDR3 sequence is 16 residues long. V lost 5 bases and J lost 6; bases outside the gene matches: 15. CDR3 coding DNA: TGTGCCAGCAGTCCCACAACACAGGGGGAGCCTTTCGAGCAGTACTTC. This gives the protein CASSPTTQGEPFEQYF.

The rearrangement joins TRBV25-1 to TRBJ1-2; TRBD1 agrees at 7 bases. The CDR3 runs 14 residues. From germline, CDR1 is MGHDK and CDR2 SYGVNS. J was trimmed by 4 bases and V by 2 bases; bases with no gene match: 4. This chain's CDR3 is CASSERDSLYGYTF. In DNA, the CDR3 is TGTGCCAGCAGTGAAAGGGACAGCCTCTATGGCTACACCTTC.

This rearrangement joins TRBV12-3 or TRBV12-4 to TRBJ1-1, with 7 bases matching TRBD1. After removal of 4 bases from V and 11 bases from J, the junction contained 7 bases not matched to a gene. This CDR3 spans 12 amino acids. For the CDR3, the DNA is TGTGCCAGCAGTTCCTCGACAGGGAGGGCTTTCTTT. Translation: CASSSSTGRAFF.

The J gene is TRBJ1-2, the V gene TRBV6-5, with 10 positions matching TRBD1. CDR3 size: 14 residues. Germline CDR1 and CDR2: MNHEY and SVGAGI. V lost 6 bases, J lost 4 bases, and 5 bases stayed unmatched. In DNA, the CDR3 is TGTGCCAGCAGGGGGGGACAGGGGAGCTATGGCTACACCTTC. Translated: CASRGGQGSYGYTF.

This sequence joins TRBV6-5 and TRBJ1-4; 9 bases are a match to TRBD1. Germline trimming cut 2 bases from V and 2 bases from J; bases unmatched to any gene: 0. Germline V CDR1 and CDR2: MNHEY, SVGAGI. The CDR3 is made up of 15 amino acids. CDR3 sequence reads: CASSYGTGTNEKLFF. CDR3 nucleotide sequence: TGTGCCAGCAGTTACGGGACAGGGACTAATGAAAAACTGTTTTTT.

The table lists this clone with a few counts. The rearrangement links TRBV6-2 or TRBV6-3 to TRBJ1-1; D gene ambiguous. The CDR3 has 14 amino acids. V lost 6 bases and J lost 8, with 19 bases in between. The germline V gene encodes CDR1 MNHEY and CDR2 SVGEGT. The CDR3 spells CASSTTSGSREAFF. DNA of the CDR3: TGTGCCAGCAGCACAACCTCCGGGAGTCGGGAAGCTTTCTTT.